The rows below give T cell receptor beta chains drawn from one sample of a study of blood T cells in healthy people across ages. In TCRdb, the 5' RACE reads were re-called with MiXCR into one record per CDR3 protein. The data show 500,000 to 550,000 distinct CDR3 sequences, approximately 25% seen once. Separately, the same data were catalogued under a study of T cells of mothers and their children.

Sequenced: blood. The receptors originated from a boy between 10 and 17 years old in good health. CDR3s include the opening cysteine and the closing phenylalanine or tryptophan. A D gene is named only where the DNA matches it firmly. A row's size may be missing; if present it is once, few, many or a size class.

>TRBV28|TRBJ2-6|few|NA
TGTGCCAGCACGCGGGGCGCGCCCTCTGGGGCCAACGTCCTGACTTTC
CASTRGAPSGANVLTF
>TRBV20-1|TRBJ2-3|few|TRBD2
TGCAGTGCTAAACTAGCGTTCAGCACAGATACGCAGTATTTT
CSAKLAFSTDTQYF
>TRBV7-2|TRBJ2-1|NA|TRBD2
TGTGCCAGCAGCTTCCCTTCCAAGACTAGCGGGAGCCACAATGAGCAGTTCTTC
CASSFPSKTSGSHNEQFF
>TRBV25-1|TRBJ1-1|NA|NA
TGTGCCAGCAGTGAATCGGAGGGTATGAGCCCTTTCACTGAAGCTTTCTTT
CASSESEGMSPFTEAFF
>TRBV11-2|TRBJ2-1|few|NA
TGTGCCAGCAGCTTAATGGGATTGTACAATGAGCAGTTCTTC
CASSLMGLYNEQFF
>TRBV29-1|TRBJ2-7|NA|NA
TGCAGCGTTGAAGATCTTCCCGGGTTAGAGCAGTACTTC
CSVEDLPGLEQYF
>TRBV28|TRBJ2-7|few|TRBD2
TGTGCCAGCAGCACCCCACTAGGGGCGGGAGATCGGCTGAAGTACTTC
CASSTPLGAGDRLKYF
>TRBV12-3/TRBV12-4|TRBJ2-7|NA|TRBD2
TGTGCCAGCAGCGTCATCGGGGAGGGCCTCACCTACGAGCAGTACTTC
CASSVIGEGLTYEQYF
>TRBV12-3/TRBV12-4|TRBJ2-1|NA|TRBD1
TGTGCCAGCAGTAACAGGGACAGGGGGTACAATGAGCAGTTCTTC
CASSNRDRGYNEQFF
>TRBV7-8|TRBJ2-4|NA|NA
TGTGCCAGCAGCTTAGCGGCACTAGCCAAAAACATTCAGCACTTC
CASSLAALAKNIQHF
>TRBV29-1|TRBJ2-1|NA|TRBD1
TGCAGCGGTCTAGGGGACAGCCGCATTGAGCAGTTCTTC
CSGLGDSRIEQFF
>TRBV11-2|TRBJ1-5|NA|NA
TGTGCCAGCAGAGCATCGCCGGGACACCTGAGAGTCTGGAGCAATCAGCCCCGGCATTTT
CASRASPGHLRVWSNQPRHF
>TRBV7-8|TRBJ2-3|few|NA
TGTGCCAGCAGCCAGACACCTGAAATCACAGATACGCAGTATTTT
CASSQTPEITDTQYF
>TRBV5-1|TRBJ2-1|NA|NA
TGCGCCAGCAGCTGGATTTACCGATCTATTGAGCAGTTCTTC
CASSWIYRSIEQFF
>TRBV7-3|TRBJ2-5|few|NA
TGTGCCAGCAGCCACAAGGTTGAGCAGTACTTC
CASSHKVEQYF
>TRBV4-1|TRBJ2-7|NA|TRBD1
TGCGCCAGCAGCCAACAGGGACAGGGCTACGAGCAGTACTTC
CASSQQGQGYEQYF
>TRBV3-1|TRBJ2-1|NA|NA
TGTGCCAGCAGTCCTCCGTTGGACAGCCAAAACAATGAGCAGTTCTTC
CASSPPLDSQNNEQFF
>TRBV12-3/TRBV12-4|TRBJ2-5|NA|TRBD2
TGTGCCAGCAGCCAGCCGCTAGCGGGGGGATTGGGGGAGACCCAGTACTTC
CASSQPLAGGLGETQYF
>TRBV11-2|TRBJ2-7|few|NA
TGTGCCAGCAACGTCGGGACGGTCTACGAGCAGTACTTC
CASNVGTVYEQYF
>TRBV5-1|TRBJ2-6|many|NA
TGTGCCAGCAGTTTGGGGGCTGGGGCCAACGTCCTGACTTTC
CASSLGAGANVLTF
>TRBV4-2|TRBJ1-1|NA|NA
TGTGCCAGCAGCCAGGGGGGAGTGAACACTGAAGCTTTCTTT
CASSQGGVNTEAFF
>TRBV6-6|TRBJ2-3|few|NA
TGTGCCAGCAGAGGGGAGTCGCGTACAGATACGCAGTATTTT
CASRGESRTDTQYF
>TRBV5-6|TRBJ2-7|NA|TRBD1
TGTGCCAGCAGCTCCCTGGGACAGAGCTACGAGCAGTACTTC
CASSSLGQSYEQYF
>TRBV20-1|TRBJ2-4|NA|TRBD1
TGCAGTGCTAGGCCTCCAGGGGGACGGACCAAAAACATTCAGTACTTC
CSARPPGGRTKNIQYF
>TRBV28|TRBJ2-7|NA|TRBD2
TGTGCCAGCAGTTGGGGACTAGCGGGGGCAATGAACTACGAGCAGTACTTC
CASSWGLAGAMNYEQYF
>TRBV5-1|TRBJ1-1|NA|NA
TGCGCCAGCAGCTCAAACATGAACACTGAAGCTTTCTTT
CASSSNMNTEAFF
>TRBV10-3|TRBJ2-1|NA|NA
TGTGCCATCAGTGAGGGGACAAACTCCTACAATGAGCAGTTCTTC
CAISEGTNSYNEQFF